The present T cell receptor (beta chain) was sequenced within a study of sequential checkpoint blockade in melanoma. Study-wide context: Maintenance nivolumab came after either treatment sequence. Regarding the study as a whole: In arm A, pretreatment tumor clonality was associated with response.

Comment on this clone: Its antigen is not identified.

Treatment reported: randomized to nivolumab then ipilimumab (arm A) or the reverse (arm B). The CDR3 is made up of 16 amino acids. V was pared by 4 bases and J by 8 bases, with 10 bases of the junction left unmatched. Germline V gene sequence: CDR1 SGDLS, CDR2 YYNGEE. Using immunoSEQ multiplex PCR, the repertoire was profiled, and TCRdb retains in-frame clones only, with some absent. The table has approximately 19,000 clones, roughly 28% seen once. The specimen was tumor tissue (inferred from file names), collected from a patient given nivolumab and ipilimumab in sequence. This sequence joins TRBV9 and TRBJ2-1, with 12 bases that match TRBD1. This TCR derives from a human donor with melanoma. The CDR3 reads CASSSMGTGGSYEQFF. Here the CDR3 DNA reads TGTGCCAGCAGCTCCATGGGGACAGGGGGCTCTTATGAGCAGTTCTTC.